This entry concerns a single T cell receptor (beta chain). Its specificity is not known. CDR1 is SEHNR, CDR2 FQNEAQ, per germline (reference sequence). This CDR3 is 15 amino acids long. This entry comes from a study of monozygotic twins with inflammatory bowel disease. In eight separate reactions per sample, cDNA was generated. Following a re-call of the 5' RACE reads, TCRdb has one entry per CDR3 protein and lacks DNA. The table gives approximately 330,000 distinct CDR3 sequences; the top ten clones make up 2% to 2.5% of it. Study conclusions and caveats: It was in IBD patients that TCRbeta diversity (inverse Simpson) was lower than in healthy co-twins. Limited statistical power may explain no repertoire similarity difference between concordant and discordant twins. People with IBD had fewer clonotypes in common with others than healthy twins did, especially with disease activity.

This rearrangement joins TRBV7-9 to TRBJ1-4; TCRdb's D call of TRBD1 is untestable without DNA. The source material was blood. This clonotype was sampled from a human donor with ulcerative colitis or Crohn's disease, or a healthy co-twin of an affected twin (not recorded which). The CDR3 loop reads CASSVVGPGNEKLFF. Supplemented by reference TRBV7-9 and TRBJ1-4, the full variable domain reads DTGVSQNPRHKITKRGQNVTFRCDPISEHNRLYWYRQTLGQGPEFLTYFQNEAQLEKSRLLSDRFSAERPKGSFSTLEIQRTEQGDSAMYLCASSVVGPGNEKLFFGSGTQLSVL.